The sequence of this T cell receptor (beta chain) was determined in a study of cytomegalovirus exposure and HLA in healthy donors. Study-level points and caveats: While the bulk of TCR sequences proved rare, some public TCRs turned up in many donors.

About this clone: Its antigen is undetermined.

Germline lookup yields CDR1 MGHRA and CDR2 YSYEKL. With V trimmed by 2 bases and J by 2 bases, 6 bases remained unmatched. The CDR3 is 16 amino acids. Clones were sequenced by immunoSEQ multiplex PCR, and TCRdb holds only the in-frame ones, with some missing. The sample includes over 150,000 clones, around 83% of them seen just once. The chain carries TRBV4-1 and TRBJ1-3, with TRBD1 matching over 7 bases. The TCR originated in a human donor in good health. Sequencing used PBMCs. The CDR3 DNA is TGCGCCAGCAGCCAACCTGACAGGGTCCCTGGAAACACCATATATTTT. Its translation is CASSQPDRVPGNTIYF.